One and the same sample provided the 8 T cell receptor beta chains below, sequenced in a study of blood T cells in healthy people across ages. For the second PCR, which ran for about 6 to 11 cycles, a sample-barcoded 5' primer and a J-beta primer mix were used. TCRdb independently ran MiXCR on the 5' RACE reads; one entry per CDR3 protein. The repertoire includes some 1 million distinct CDR3 sequences, 40% to 45% of them detected once, and under 20% sits in the top ten. Material for sequencing was blood. The origin of the receptors is a woman aged 55-70 years in good health.

This clonotype was detected many times. The genes are TRBV9 and TRBJ2-3, with no clear D. Between the trimmed V and J ends, which lost 0 bases and 4 bases, there was a span of 3 bases. The germline gives CDR1 SGDLS, CDR2 YYNGEE. CDR3 length: 12 amino acids. This CDR3 is CASSVVADTQYF. In nucleotides, the CDR3 is TGTGCCAGCAGCGTAGTCGCAGATACGCAGTATTTT.

This clonotype was seen more than once but under ten times. This chain joins TRBV13 and TRBJ2-7; D is undetermined. Trimming pared 5 bases from V and 3 bases from J, leaving 17 bases between. The CDR3 is made up of 15 amino acids. CDR1 and CDR2 (germline): PRHDT, FYEKMQ (reference sequence). CDR3 DNA sequence: TGTGCCAGCAGCACACGGGCCCAAGGAAGCTACGAGCAGTACTTC. Translated, it gives CASSTRAQGSYEQYF.

The chain couples TRBV20-1 to TRBJ2-7, with 9 nucleotides matching TRBD1. The germline gives CDR1 DFQATT, CDR2 SNEGSKA (reference sequence). CDR3 size: 13 residues. The CDR3 DNA sequence: TGCGGTGTCCCCGGACAGGGGTCGTCCGAGCAGTACTTC. It translates to CGVPGQGSSEQYF.

The V call is TRBV7-9, the J call TRBJ2-7; tentative D call: TRBD2 (6 bases). The V gene's germline CDR1 is SEHNR and CDR2 FQNEAQ (reference sequence). CDR3 length: 15 residues. Trimming left V 6 bases short and J 7 bases short, with 22 bases between. CDR3 DNA sequence: TGTGCCAGCAGACCTCCGAGCGGTGAGGCGGGGGAGCAGTACTTC. Translating it yields CASRPPSGEAGEQYF.

The genes are TRBV6-2 or TRBV6-3 and TRBJ2-7, with no clear D. There are 12 residues in the CDR3. V was pared by 7 bases and J by 2 bases, with 9 bases between. Germline CDR1 is MNHEY and CDR2 is SVGEGT. The CDR3: CASTLPAYEQYF. In DNA form, the CDR3 reads TGTGCCAGCACCCTACCGGCCTACGAGCAGTACTTC.

The chain links TRBV24-1 to TRBJ2-5, with TRBD2 matching over 8 bases. From germline, CDR1 is KGHDR and CDR2 SFDVKD. The V gene end was trimmed by 5 bases and the J gene end by 5 bases; junction bases not matched to a gene: 6. The CDR3 has 14 amino acids. The CDR3 protein is CATSAPGRGETQYF. The CDR3 nucleotides are TGTGCCACCAGTGCTCCCGGGAGGGGGGAGACCCAGTACTTC.

J is TRBJ2-7 and V is TRBV27; 9 positions match TRBD1. Germline V gives CDR1 MNHEY, CDR2 SMNVEV (reference sequence). The CDR3 runs to 16 residues. With 0 bases clipped from V and 2 bases from J, the junction kept 5 bases outside the gene matches. The CDR3 DNA sequence: TGTGCCAGCAGTTTATCCGCCGGGGACAGGGCCTACGAGCAGTACTTC. As protein: CASSLSAGDRAYEQYF.

The genes are TRBV9 and TRBJ2-5; a possible D gene is TRBD1 (6 bases). With the DNA end fitting TRBJ2-7 better, the J assignment may be wrong. Germline CDR1 and CDR2: SGDLS and YYNGEE. This CDR3 contains 15 residues. The CDR3 reads CASSAGSGTSYEQYF. The CDR3, as DNA: TGTGCCAGCAGCGCAGGCTCCGGGACATCATACGAGCAGTACTTC.